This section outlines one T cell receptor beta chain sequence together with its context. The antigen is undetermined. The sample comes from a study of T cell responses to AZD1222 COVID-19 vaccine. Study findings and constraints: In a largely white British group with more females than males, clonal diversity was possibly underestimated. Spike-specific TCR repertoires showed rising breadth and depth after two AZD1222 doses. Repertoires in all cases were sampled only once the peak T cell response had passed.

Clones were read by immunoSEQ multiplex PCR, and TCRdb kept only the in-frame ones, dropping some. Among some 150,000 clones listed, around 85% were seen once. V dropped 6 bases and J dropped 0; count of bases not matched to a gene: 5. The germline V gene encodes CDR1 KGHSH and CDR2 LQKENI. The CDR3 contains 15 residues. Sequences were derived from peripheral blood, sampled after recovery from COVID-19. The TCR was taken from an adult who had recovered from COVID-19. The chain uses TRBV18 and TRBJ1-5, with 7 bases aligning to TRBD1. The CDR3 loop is CASSQGTDSNQPQHF. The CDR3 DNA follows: TGTGCCAGCTCCCAAGGGACAGATAGCAATCAGCCCCAGCATTTT.